The 10 T cell receptor beta chains below come from one sample, sequenced in a study of blood T cell repertoires in COVID-19. Assay: immunoSEQ multiplex PCR; the TCRdb copy retains only in-frame clones and omits some. The sample records 250,000 to 300,000 clones, around 89% being singletons. Sequencing was done on a sample of PBMCs or T cells enriched from blood (not recorded which). These receptors came from a man in his forties who had recovered from COVID-19.

This clone was counted many times. This chain links TRBV3-1 (or the pseudogene TRBV3-2) with TRBJ1-5; D is undetermined. The length of the CDR3 is 17 residues. Trimming stripped 0 bases from V and 1 base from J, with 13 bases between. Looked up from germline, CDR1 is LGHDT and CDR2 is YNNKEL (reference sequence). The chain's CDR3 is CASSQEMPGLSNQPQHF. CDR3 DNA: TGTGCCAGCAGCCAAGAGATGCCGGGGTTAAGCAATCAGCCCCAGCATTTT.

The gene calls are TRBV4-2 and TRBJ2-7, with 11 bases that match TRBD2. The trim removed 4 bases at V and 1 base at J, leaving 6 bases unmatched. CDR1 and CDR2 (germline): LGHNA, YNFKEQ. This CDR3 is 16 amino acids long. CDR3 nucleotides: TGTGCCAGCAGCCTTAGGACTAGCGGGCCTTCCTACGAGCAGTACTTC. Amino acids: CASSLRTSGPSYEQYF.

This clone was seen ten or more times. This rearrangement joins TRBV9 to TRBJ2-5, with TRBD1 matching 8 bases. This CDR3 has 14 residues. V lost 0 bases and J lost 4; bases outside the gene matches: 2. The germline gives CDR1 SGDLS, CDR2 YYNGEE. The CDR3 is CASSVATGGETQYF. The CDR3 nucleotides read TGTGCCAGCAGCGTAGCTACAGGGGGAGAGACCCAGTACTTC.

This rearrangement joins TRBV28 to TRBJ2-7, with D possibly matching TRBD2 (5 bases). In germline, CDR1 is MDHEN, CDR2 SYDVKM. The CDR3 covers 11 residues. Trimming took off 6 bases at V and 7 bases at J, with 10 bases between the two ends. CDR3 DNA sequence: TGTGCCAGCAGGGAGGACGGGGAGCAGTACTTC. It specifies CASREDGEQYF. Full variable domain (rest looked up from reference TRBV28 and TRBJ2-7): DVKVTQSSRYLVKRTGEKVFLECVQDMDHENMFWYRQDPGLGLRLIYFSYDVKMKEKGDIPEGYSVSREKKERFSLILESASTNQTSMYLCASREDGEQYFGPGTRLTVT.

This clone appeared once. This chain joins TRBV18 and TRBJ1-1; no reliable D call. The germline V gene has CDR1 KGHSH and CDR2 LQKENI. V was pared by 4 bases and J by 4 bases, with 16 bases between. This CDR3 has 15 residues. The CDR3 is CASSRDHTAGTEAFF. The CDR3, as DNA: TGTGCCAGCTCACGAGACCACACCGCGGGCACTGAAGCTTTCTTT.

The V gene is TRBV13, the J gene TRBJ2-7, with D maybe TRBD1 (6 bases). V was clipped by 0 bases and J by 4 bases, with 22 bases between them. CDR1 PRHDT and CDR2 FYEKMQ come from the germline V gene (reference sequence). The CDR3 runs 18 residues. The CDR3: CASSLGGTLGPVGYEQYF. The DNA for the CDR3 is TGTGCCAGCAGCTTAGGAGGGACATTGGGTCCGGTGGGGTACGAGCAGTACTTC. Combining the CDR3 with reference TRBV13 and TRBJ2-7 gives the whole variable domain AAGVIQSPRHLIKEKRETATLKCYPIPRHDTVYWYQQGPGQDPQFLISFYEKMQSDKGSIPDRFSAQQFSDYHSELNMSSLELGDSALYFCASSLGGTLGPVGYEQYFGPGTRLTVT.

In its sample, this clone was seen once. This chain uses TRBV7-3 with TRBJ2-6, with D unclear. The V end lost 1 base, the J end lost 0 bases, and 13 bases lay between the germline ends. The CDR3 has 18 residues. Germline-derived CDR1 and CDR2 are SGHTA and FQGTGA. The DNA of the CDR3 is TGTGCCAGCAGCTTAAGTACCCAGGCCAGCTCTGGGGCCAACGTCCTGACTTTC. This translates into CASSLSTQASSGANVLTF.

V gene TRBV7-3 combines with J gene TRBJ1-5; 8 bases are shared with TRBD1. Germline lookup yields CDR1 SGHTA and CDR2 FQGTGA. The CDR3 sequence is 19 residues long. V trimming: 1 base; J trimming: 3 bases; junction bases outside the gene matches: 14. The chain's CDR3 is CASSLINPRDRPTNQPQHF. The DNA of the CDR3 is TGTGCCAGCAGCTTAATTAATCCCAGGGACAGGCCGACCAATCAGCCCCAGCATTTT.

On this clone itself: This specimen includes other DNA sequences encoding the same CDR3. The rearrangement links TRBV5-1 to TRBJ2-7; possible D gene TRBD2, 6 bases. The V gene lost 3 bases and the J gene lost 4 bases, with 14 bases spanning the gap. The CDR3 sequence is 14 residues long. Per germline, CDR1 SGHRS and CDR2 YFSETQ. The CDR3 DNA follows: TGCGCCAGCAGCTCGGGGACTGCCTCGTACGAGCAGTACTTC. Encoded protein: CASSSGTASYEQYF.

The chain combines TRBV10-1 with TRBJ2-1; possible D gene TRBD2, 6 bases. The CDR3 runs to 14 residues. The germline V gene has CDR1 WNHNN and CDR2 SYGVQD (reference sequence). The V and J ends lost 7 bases and 7 bases respectively, with 17 bases between them. The CDR3 here is CASIHGTPINEQFF. The CDR3 DNA reads TGCGCCAGCATTCACGGGACTCCAATTAATGAGCAGTTCTTC.